These T cell receptor beta chains were read from a single sample in a study of blood T cell repertoires in COVID-19. TCRdb's copy holds only in-frame clones and misses some; the assay was immunoSEQ multiplex PCR. The sample yields tens of thousands of clones, roughly 83% seen once. The sample consisted of peripheral blood. The receptors were sampled from a man in his 70s with acute or convalescent COVID-19. Both conserved end residues are part of each CDR3. Each record gives: D gene, J gene, V gene, clone size, CDR3 protein, CDR3 DNA. D genes are given only for firm matches. Rows give clone size only sometimes, using once, few, many, or a class for an expanded clone.

- | TRBJ2-4 | TRBV7-2 | - | CASSLERDWGENIQYF | TGTGCCAGCAGCTTGGAGAGGGACTGGGGGGAAAACATTCAGTACTTC
- | TRBJ2-2 | TRBV18 | - | CASSPIFAGLNTGELFF | TGTGCCAGCTCACCAATCTTCGCGGGCCTGAACACCGGGGAGCTGTTTTTT
- | TRBJ1-5 | TRBV27 | - | CASSPNGDRYQPQHF | TGTGCCAGCAGCCCAAACGGAGACAGATATCAGCCCCAGCATTTT
- | TRBJ1-1 | TRBV28 | - | CASTPLGVSTEAFF | TGTGCCAGCACCCCCCTCGGGGTGAGCACTGAAGCTTTCTTT
- | TRBJ1-2 | TRBV28 | - | CASSFGGEYGYTF | TGTGCCAGCAGTTTTGGAGGGGAGTATGGCTACACCTTC
TRBD1 | TRBJ2-3 | TRBV12-5 | - | CASGLGDRASTDTQYF | TGTGCTAGTGGTTTGGGGGACAGGGCCAGCACAGATACGCAGTATTTT
TRBD1 | TRBJ1-1 | TRBV4-2 | - | CASSQGDRDTEAFF | TGTGCCAGCAGCCAAGGGGACAGGGACACTGAAGCTTTCTTT
TRBD2 | TRBJ2-1 | TRBV7-2 | - | CASSSQAGGGEQFF | TGTGCCAGCAGCTCTCAAGCGGGGGGTGGTGAGCAGTTCTTC
TRBD1 | TRBJ1-3 | TRBV3-1/TRBV3-2 | few | CASSLTTGGLSGNTIYF | TGTGCCAGCAGCTTGACGACAGGGGGCCTCTCTGGAAACACCATATATTTT
- | TRBJ2-4 | TRBV6-5 | - | CASSRGAQNIQYF | TGTGCCAGCAGCAGGGGGGCCCAAAACATTCAGTACTTC
- | TRBJ1-5 | TRBV11-2 | once | CASSFTGKNQPQHF | TGTGCCAGCAGCTTCACAGGGAAAAATCAGCCCCAGCATTTT
TRBD1 | TRBJ2-2 | TRBV11-3 | - | CASSFNRGPAGELFF | TGTGCCAGCAGCTTTAACAGGGGGCCAGCCGGGGAGCTGTTTTTT
- | TRBJ1-2 | TRBV5-6 | few | CASSLTGGANYGYTF | TGTGCCAGCAGTCTGACAGGTGGAGCTAACTATGGCTACACCTTC
- | TRBJ1-5 | TRBV20-1 | - | CSASMRGSSNQPQHF | TGCAGTGCTAGTATGCGGGGGTCTAGCAATCAGCCCCAGCATTTT
- | TRBJ1-2 | TRBV19 | few | CASSRGRGSYGYTF | TGTGCCAGTAGTCGGGGGAGGGGTAGCTATGGCTACACCTTC
TRBD2 | TRBJ2-1 | TRBV18 | once | CASSRPTSGSIDEQFF | TGTGCCAGCTCACGGCCTACTAGCGGGAGTATCGATGAGCAGTTCTTC
- | TRBJ2-7 | TRBV7-2 | - | CASSPGDEGNEQYF | TGTGCCAGCAGCCCGGGCGATGAGGGCAACGAGCAGTACTTC
TRBD1 | TRBJ1-5 | TRBV11-2 | few | CASSLDRGFANQPQHF | TGTGCCAGCAGCTTAGACAGGGGGTTTGCAAATCAGCCCCAGCATTTT
TRBD2 | TRBJ2-7 | TRBV7-9 | - | CASSLDAGAGEQYF | TGTGCCAGCAGCTTAGATGCGGGAGCAGGCGAGCAGTACTTC
TRBD1 | TRBJ2-7 | TRBV6-6 | - | CASSNSLDRGSEQYF | TGTGCCAGCAGTAACTCCTTGGACAGGGGAAGCGAGCAGTACTTC
- | TRBJ2-1 | TRBV19 | - | CASSIAPDSYNEQFF | TGTGCCAGTAGTATAGCTCCGGACTCTTACAATGAGCAGTTCTTC
- | TRBJ2-1 | TRBV2 | - | CASSEASTRVGYNEQFF | TGTGCCAGCAGTGAAGCAAGTACTAGAGTAGGGTACAATGAGCAGTTCTTC
- | TRBJ1-2 | TRBV10-3 | - | CAVQGLSYGYTF | TGTGCCGTGCAGGGTCTTAGCTATGGCTACACCTTC
- | TRBJ1-2 | TRBV18 | - | CASSPPGNSYGYTF | TGTGCCAGCTCACCACCCGGGAATAGCTATGGCTACACCTTC
- | TRBJ2-1 | TRBV4-3 | - | CASSQFRSSYNEQFF | TGCGCCAGCAGCCAATTTAGGAGCTCCTACAATGAGCAGTTCTTC
TRBD1 | TRBJ1-5 | TRBV5-6 | - | CASSLGGQVGQPQHF | TGTGCCAGCAGCTTGGGGGGACAGGTCGGACAGCCCCAGCATTTT
TRBD2 | TRBJ2-7 | TRBV29-1 | - | CSCGLAGNYEQYF | TGCAGCTGTGGACTAGCGGGGAACTACGAGCAGTACTTC
- | TRBJ1-2 | TRBV12-3/TRBV12-4 | - | CASSATGNGYTF | TGTGCCAGCAGTGCTACAGGGAATGGCTACACCTTC
- | TRBJ2-7 | TRBV6-5 | - | CASSYLYEQYF | TGTGCCAGCAGTTACCTTTACGAGCAGTACTTC
TRBD1 | TRBJ2-3 | TRBV20-1 | - | CSASFVKGAPTQYF | TGCAGTGCTAGTTTCGTCAAGGGGGCGCCGACGCAGTATTTT
- | TRBJ1-2 | TRBV19 | once | CASSNRNGVGDSRFNYGYTF | TGTGCCAGTAGTAATCGGAACGGGGTCGGGGACTCTCGCTTCAACTATGGCTACACCTTC
TRBD1 | TRBJ1-6 | TRBV5-6 | - | CASSETGISVDSPLHF | TGTGCCAGCAGCGAGACAGGGATATCAGTTGATTCACCCCTCCACTTT
TRBD1 | TRBJ2-3 | TRBV10-3 | once | CAIFNPAQGADTQYF | TGTGCCATCTTTAACCCCGCGCAGGGGGCAGATACGCAGTATTTT
TRBD1 | TRBJ2-4 | TRBV6-2/TRBV6-3 | few | CASSYRELRGITKNIQYF | TGTGCCAGCAGTTACCGAGAACTCAGGGGGATAACCAAAAACATTCAGTACTTC
- | TRBJ2-5 | TRBV19 | - | CASRENQETQYF | TGTGCCAGTAGAGAGAACCAAGAGACCCAGTACTTC
- | TRBJ1-2 | TRBV4-3 | - | CASSPRGANYGYTF | TGCGCCAGCAGCCCCCGGGGGGCGAACTATGGCTACACCTTC
- | TRBJ2-5 | TRBV27 | once | CASRHFVDTEETQYF | TGTGCCAGCAGACACTTCGTGGACACCGAAGAGACCCAGTACTTC
- | TRBJ1-6 | TRBV28 | few | CASSDSGSPLHF | TGTGCCAGCAGTGATTCAGGTTCACCCCTCCACTTT